This T cell receptor beta chain emerged from a study of read filtering for tumor transcriptome and immune sequencing (dated by TCRdb to 2020 to 2021). Describing the broader study: Of the patients in the cohort, around 18 were male and over 11 were female, and their mean age was about 69 years, with a range of about 47 to 80. By revised international staging, roughly eight patients were R-ISS I, fewer than 20 were R-ISS II and more than five were R-ISS III. After DNase treatment, whole-transcriptome libraries were prepared with the TruSeq RNA Access Library Prep Kit. TCR-region mapped reads per sample ranged from about 3.5 to 11 million with IR-seq versus only roughly 75 to 1,300 with RNA-seq. Using the same bone marrow samples, the study ran both targeted immune repertoire sequencing and bulk whole-transcriptome sequencing and then compared the TCR repertoires from each method. One of the main goals was to work out a read-filtering strategy for immune repertoire data, in particular whether clonotypes backed by only a single read should be removed. Overall study results and their limits: IR-seq captured clonotypes at much higher depth and more reliably than RNA-seq, and smaller IR-seq throughput sufficed to identify most shared clonotypes. The correlation between IR-seq and RNA-seq shared clonotype proportions was increased by removal of single-read clonotypes. The sorted CD138-negative fraction was a mixed bone marrow immune population, not purified T cells. Single-read clonotypes made up roughly 85% of clonotypes but only about 4% of total reads in IR-seq, compared with 65% to 75% of clonotypes and roughly 40% of reads in RNA-seq.

Bone marrow was sampled from every patient at the time of active disease. Ficoll-Hypaque density gradient centrifugation was used to isolate the bone marrow mononuclear cells. To remove myeloma plasma cells, the cells were labeled with CD138 magnetic microbeads on a MACS separator, and CD138-negative cells were then collected by negative selection. Purity of the isolated cells was checked by flow cytometry on an Attune NxT using CD138 antibodies. TRIzol reagent was used to extract total RNA, and a NanoDrop spectrophotometer was used to quantify the extracted RNA. Paired RNA-seq and IR-seq were performed on each patient's CD138-negative bone marrow sample. From the germline V gene, CDR1 is SGHAT and CDR2 is FQNNGV. The junction carries 19 bases between V and J, which are trimmed by 5 bases and 8 bases respectively. The CDR3 runs 15 amino acids, cysteine and phenylalanine included. The only DNA kept is the CDR3, 45 bases in frame from the first base.

As concerns this clonotype: It lacks a known antigen. With a far larger clone one base away, a read error is the likely cause.

TCR libraries were constructed from 400 to 500 ng RNA using the Immunoverse kit, and molecular barcoded adaptors covering alpha/delta and beta/gamma chains were employed. TCR library preparation used the same RNA that was used for transcriptome sequencing. TCR libraries were sequenced on an Illumina HiSeq 4000 with 2 x 150 cycles. Per the source publication's procedure: With MiXCR, TCR reads were aligned to human V, D, J and C references and assembled into CDR3 clonotypes, with quality filtering and error correction included. The tcR package in R was used for analysis of clonotype counts and gene usage diversity. Raw mapping reads were checked after the RNA-seq reads had been mapped by STAR aligner version 2.5.3a onto the human GRCh37 genome. To test the effect of sequencing depth on detected clonotypes, IR-seq fastq files were randomly downsampled using Seqtk 1.3. TCRdb ran its own pipeline on the public reads, namely fastp trimming at Q25 and MiXCR clone calling, and kept in-frame beta chains. Entries are consolidated by CDR3 protein sequence, retaining the most common genes and DNA. None of the V and J calls come from the authors' own analysis; TCRdb made them. The sample table lists 100,000 to 150,000 distinct CDR3 sequences, 10% to 15% of them with a count of one. Jointly, the top ten make up 9.5% to 12% of the sample.

Sequenced sample: a population of CD138-negative cells sorted from bone marrow. The cell subset or site label on this specimen signifies: bone marrow mononuclear cells depleted of CD138+ plasma/myeloma cells by negative magnetic selection. This clonotype was obtained from a donor at least 40 years old with multiple myeloma. The rearranged chain carries TRBV11-2 and TRBJ2-1, and perhaps TRBD1 as D gene, on 6 matching bases. The CDR3 corresponds to CASSLQGGGRYEQFF. The bases are TGTGCCAGCAGCCTACAGGGCGGCGGGCGCTATGAGCAGTTCTTC.